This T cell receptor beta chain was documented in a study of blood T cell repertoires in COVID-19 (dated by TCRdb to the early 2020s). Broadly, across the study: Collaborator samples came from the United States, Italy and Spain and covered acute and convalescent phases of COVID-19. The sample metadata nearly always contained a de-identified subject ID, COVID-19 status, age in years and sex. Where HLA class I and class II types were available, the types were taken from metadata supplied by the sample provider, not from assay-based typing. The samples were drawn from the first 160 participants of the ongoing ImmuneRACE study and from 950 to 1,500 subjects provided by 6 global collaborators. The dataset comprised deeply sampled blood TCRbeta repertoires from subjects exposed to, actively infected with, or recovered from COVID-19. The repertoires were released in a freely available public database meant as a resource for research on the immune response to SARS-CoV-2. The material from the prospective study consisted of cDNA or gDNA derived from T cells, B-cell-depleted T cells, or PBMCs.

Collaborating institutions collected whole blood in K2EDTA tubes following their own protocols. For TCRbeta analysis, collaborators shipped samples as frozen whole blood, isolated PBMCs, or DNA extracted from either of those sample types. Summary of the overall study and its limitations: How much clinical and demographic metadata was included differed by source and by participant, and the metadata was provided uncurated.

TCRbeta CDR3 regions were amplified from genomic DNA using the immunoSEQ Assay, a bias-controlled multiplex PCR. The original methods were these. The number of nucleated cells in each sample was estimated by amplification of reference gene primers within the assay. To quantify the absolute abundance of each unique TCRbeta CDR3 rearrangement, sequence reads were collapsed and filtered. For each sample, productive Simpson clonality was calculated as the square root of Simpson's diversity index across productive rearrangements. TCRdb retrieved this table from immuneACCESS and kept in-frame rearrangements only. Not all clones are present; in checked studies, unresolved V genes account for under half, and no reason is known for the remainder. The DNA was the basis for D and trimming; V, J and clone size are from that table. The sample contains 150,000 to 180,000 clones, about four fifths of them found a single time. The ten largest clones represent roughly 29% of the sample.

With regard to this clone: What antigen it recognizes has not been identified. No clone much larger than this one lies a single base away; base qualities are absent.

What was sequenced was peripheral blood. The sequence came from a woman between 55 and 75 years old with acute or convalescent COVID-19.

The DNA is as follows: TGTGCCTGGAGGTTGAGCGGCTCGAAGGGCATTCAGTACTTC. The encoded protein is CAWRLSGSKGIQYF. Rearrangement joined TRBV30 to TRBJ2-4; the D segment could be TRBD2, given 5 matching bases. From the cysteine through the phenylalanine, the CDR3 covers 14 amino acids. Only the CDR3 DNA stays, 42 bases, in frame from base 1. Relative to germline, V is 3 bases shorter and J is 9 bases shorter, with 18 bases between their ends. The germline V gene (reference sequence) specifies GTSNPN as CDR1 and SVGIG as CDR2.